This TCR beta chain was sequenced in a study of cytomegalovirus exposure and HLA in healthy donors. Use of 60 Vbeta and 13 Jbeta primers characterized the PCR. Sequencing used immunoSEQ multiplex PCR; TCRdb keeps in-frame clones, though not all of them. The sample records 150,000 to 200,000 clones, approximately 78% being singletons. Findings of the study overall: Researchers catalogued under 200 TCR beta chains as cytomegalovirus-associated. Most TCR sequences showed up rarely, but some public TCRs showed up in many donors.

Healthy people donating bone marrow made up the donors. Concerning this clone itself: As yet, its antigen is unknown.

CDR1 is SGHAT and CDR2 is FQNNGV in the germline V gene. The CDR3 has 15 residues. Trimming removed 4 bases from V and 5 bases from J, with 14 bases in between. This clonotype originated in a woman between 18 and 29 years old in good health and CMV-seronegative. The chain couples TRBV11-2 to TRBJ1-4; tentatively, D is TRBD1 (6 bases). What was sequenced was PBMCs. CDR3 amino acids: CASSSRQARNEKLFF. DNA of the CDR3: TGTGCCAGCAGCTCGAGACAGGCCCGGAATGAAAAACTGTTTTTT.